The 5 T cell receptor beta chains reported below all come from one sample, sequenced in a study of vaccination effects on CD4 cells after COVID-19. Peptide-pool stimulation followed by sequencing identified expanded antigen-specific CD4+ clonotypes in the ViraFEST assay. Culture lasted about 11 days before CD4+ T cell isolation. Previously uninfected by SARS-CoV-2, the vaccine recipients also showed negative nucleocapsid antibodies. Their recognized antigens are unknown. Here immunoSEQ multiplex PCR was the method, and the copy in TCRdb shows in-frame clones only, minus some. The sample shows tens of thousands of clones, approximately 79% of them seen only once. The source material was CD4+ T cells from PBMCs cultured with HCoV-NL63 spike peptides, sampled before COVID-19 vaccination. These receptors were obtained from a human donor who received a COVID-19 vaccine.

The J gene is TRBJ1-2, the V gene TRBV19; D possibly corresponds to TRBD1 (5 bases). The V end was cut by 5 bases, the J end by 4 bases, with 8 bases between. The CDR3 runs to 12 residues. Germline V gene data show CDR1 as LNHDA and CDR2 as SQIVND (reference sequence). The DNA of the CDR3 is TGTGCCAGTAGTGCGGGGGTCTATGGCTACACCTTC. The encoded protein is CASSAGVYGYTF.

The chain carries TRBV24-1 and TRBJ2-2; 10 bases are a match to TRBD2. From germline, CDR1 is KGHDR and CDR2 SFDVKD. The CDR3 spans 18 residues. The J segment lost 0 bases and the V segment lost 2 bases, leaving 5 bases of the junction unmatched. The CDR3 coding sequence is TGTGCCACCAGTGATTCAAACCTAGCGGGGGCGAACACCGGGGAGCTGTTTTTT. This encodes CATSDSNLAGANTGELFF.

This clone was counted a few times. The chain combines TRBV6-5 with TRBJ1-1, with 9 bases lining up with TRBD1. CDR3 length: 12 residues. V was clipped by 6 bases and J by 8 bases; unmatched bases: 4. The germline V gene has CDR1 MNHEY and CDR2 SVGAGI. CDR3 sequence (DNA): TGTGCCAGCAGCTCGGGGACAGGGGAAGCTTTCTTT. It codes for CASSSGTGEAFF.

This clone was seen only a few times. This chain links TRBV28 with TRBJ1-2; D is undetermined. Germline V gene data show CDR1 as MDHEN and CDR2 as SYDVKM. This CDR3 region has 14 residues. V was clipped by 3 bases and J by 2 bases, with 10 bases between them. The CDR3 nucleotides are TGTGCCAGCAGTTTTGTGGGGAAGAACTATGGCTACACCTTC. This translates into CASSFVGKNYGYTF.

The rearrangement uses TRBV6-4 and TRBJ2-2; 7 bases line up with TRBD1. There are 17 residues in the CDR3. The J segment lost 2 bases and the V segment lost 5 bases, leaving 11 bases of the junction unmatched. Germline-derived CDR1 and CDR2 are MRHNA and SNTAGT. CDR3 DNA sequence: TGTGCCAGCAGTCCTAAACCGACAGGGTTTAACACCGGGGAGCTGTTTTTT. It specifies CASSPKPTGFNTGELFF.